What follows describes a single TCR beta chain. This specimen comes from a study of human T cells and chemical hapten exposure. On the study more broadly: Sensitization involved placing 2% DPC onto a roughly 2 cm by roughly 2 cm region of upper inner arm skin.

Noted time point: pre-sensitization, week 0. Treatment denoted: therapeutic diphenylcyclopropenone sensitization with weekly scalp DPC. CDR1 and CDR2 (germline): SEHNR, FQNEAQ (reference sequence). This CDR3 is built from 17 residues. Trimming shortened V by 5 bases and J by 1 base, and 19 bases separated the two germline ends. TCRdb ran MiXCR on the RACE reads and lists one entry per CDR3 protein. The sample contains about 180,000 distinct CDR3 sequences, approximately 29% of which appear only once. The receptor was isolated from a woman aged 25 to 39 with alopecia areata. Some clones in this sample may be carry-over from other donors' samples. The chain is built from TRBV7-9 and TRBJ2-3; the D gene is possibly TRBD2 (5 bases). The sequencing used whole blood, collected in connection with sensitization to the hapten diphenylcyclopropenone (DPC). The CDR3 DNA is TGTGCCAGCAGCCCACCACTAGTTTTTACGGGCACAGATACGCAGTATTTT. This translates into CASSPPLVFTGTDTQYF.